This T cell receptor beta chain was recovered during a study of CD4 T cells in relation to SARS-CoV-2 and coronaviruses. CDR1 is SGHVS and CDR2 is FQNEAQ in the germline V gene. Trimming shortened V by 5 bases and J by 2 bases, and 19 bases separated the two germline ends. The CDR3 length is 17 residues. In its sample, this clone was seen a few times. Its matching antigen is unknown. TCRdb's copy holds only in-frame clones and misses some; the assay was immunoSEQ multiplex PCR. The sample lists 15,000 to 17,000 clones, under 85% occurring once. The unexposed donors gave CD4+ T cells in about 2010-2019, prior to COVID-19. Isolation of CD4+ T cells took place after roughly nine days in culture.

This chain connects TRBV7-8 to TRBJ1-5, with D uncertain. The sample taken for sequencing was CD4+ T cells from PBMCs, cultured in vitro. The sequence was obtained from a human donor in good health. CDR3 sequence reads: CASSAEERVSGNQPQHF. CDR3 in DNA: TGTGCCAGCAGCGCAGAGGAAAGGGTCTCTGGCAATCAGCCCCAGCATTTT.